This is a list of T cell receptor beta chains from one sample in a study of blood T cell repertoires in COVID-19. Using immunoSEQ multiplex PCR, the repertoire was profiled, and TCRdb retains in-frame clones only, with some absent. The sample records about 260,000 clones, 84% being singletons. The sample consisted of peripheral blood. Receptors were obtained from a man in his sixties with acute or convalescent COVID-19. The CDR3 runs from the conserved cysteine through the conserved F or W. The order of the fields is clone size, V gene, D gene, J gene, CDR3 protein, CDR3 DNA. The D gene is left open where the match is weak. Rows may omit the clone size; those that give it use once, few, many or a size class.

NA	TRBV7-9	NA	TRBJ1-4	CASSPILSTNEKLFF	TGTGCCAGCAGCCCCATACTTTCAACTAATGAAAAACTGTTTTTT
few	TRBV7-2	TRBD2	TRBJ2-7	CASSEMTSGTPRGEQYF	TGTGCCAGCAGCGAAATGACTAGCGGGACCCCCAGGGGCGAGCAGTACTTC
NA	TRBV3-1/TRBV3-2	NA	TRBJ2-7	CASSQSTGEEYF	TGTGCCAGCAGCCAATCCACAGGGGAGGAGTACTTC
NA	TRBV2	NA	TRBJ1-1	CASSGAGAEAFF	TGTGCCAGCAGTGGGGCAGGGGCAGAAGCTTTCTTT
NA	TRBV5-4	NA	TRBJ2-5	CASSLESGFETQYF	TGTGCCAGCAGCTTGGAGTCCGGGTTTGAGACCCAGTACTTC
NA	TRBV6-5	NA	TRBJ2-7	CASSRSSYEQYF	TGTGCCAGCTCCCGGAGCTCCTACGAGCAGTACTTC
NA	TRBV3-1/TRBV3-2	TRBD2	TRBJ2-1	CASSQRLAGGEQFF	TGTGCCAGCAGCCAGAGACTAGCGGGGGGAGAGCAGTTCTTC
NA	TRBV9	TRBD2	TRBJ2-7	CASSSSGIAGPYEQYF	TGTGCCAGCAGCTCCTCGGGGATAGCGGGACCGTACGAGCAGTACTTC
NA	TRBV10-3	TRBD1	TRBJ1-3	CATLQGAGNTIYF	TGTGCCACATTGCAGGGGGCTGGAAACACCATATATTTT
NA	TRBV27	NA	TRBJ2-7	CASSFDRTSEQYF	TGTGCCAGCAGTTTCGACAGGACTAGTGAGCAGTACTTC
few	TRBV5-4	NA	TRBJ2-3	CASSGGLVTDTQYF	TGTGCCAGCAGCGGCGGACTCGTCACAGATACGCAGTATTTT
once	TRBV4-3	TRBD1	TRBJ2-3	CASSYKSRGQGATDTQYF	TGCGCCAGCAGTTACAAATCGAGGGGACAGGGTGCCACAGATACGCAGTATTTT